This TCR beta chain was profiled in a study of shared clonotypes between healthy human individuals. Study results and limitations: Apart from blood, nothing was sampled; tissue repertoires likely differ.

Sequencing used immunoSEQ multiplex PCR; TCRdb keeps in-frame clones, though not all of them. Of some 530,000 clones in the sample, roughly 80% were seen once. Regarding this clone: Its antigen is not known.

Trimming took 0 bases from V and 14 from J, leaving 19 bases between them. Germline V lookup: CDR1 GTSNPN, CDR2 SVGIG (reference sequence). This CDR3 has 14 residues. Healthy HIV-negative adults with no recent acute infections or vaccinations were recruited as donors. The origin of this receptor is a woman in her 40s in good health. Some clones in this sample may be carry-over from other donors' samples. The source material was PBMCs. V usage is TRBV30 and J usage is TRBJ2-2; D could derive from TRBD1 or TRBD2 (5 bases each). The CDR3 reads CAWSVRDPEGRLFF. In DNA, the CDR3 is TGTGCCTGGAGTGTACGGGACCCCGAGGGAAGACTGTTTTTT.